Following are 27 T cell receptor beta chains from one sample sequenced in a study of blood T cell repertoires in COVID-19. Assay used: immunoSEQ multiplex PCR; TCRdb lists only in-frame clones, some missing. The repertoire includes around 620,000 clones, about nine tenths of them detected once, and over 0.2% sits in the top ten. The sequencing input was peripheral blood. The receptors here all came from a woman under 30 with acute or convalescent COVID-19.

The chain carries TRBV30 and TRBJ1-2; no firm D call. The CDR3 runs to 12 residues. CDR1 and CDR2 (germline): GTSNPN, SVGIG (reference sequence). V dropped 0 bases and J dropped 8 bases, with 10 bases sitting between them. CDR3 bases: TGTGCCTGGAGTGTACCGGTGTACGGCTACACCTTC. It specifies CAWSVPVYGYTF.

CDR3 DNA: TGCAGCGTCTCTCAGCCGCGGAAAAACAATGAGCAGTTCTTC. This encodes CSVSQPRKNNEQFF. The chain recombines TRBV29-1 with TRBJ2-1, with unresolved D. The V end was cut by 6 bases, the J end by 5 bases, with 17 bases between. The CDR3 spans 14 residues. The germline V gene has CDR1 SQVTM and CDR2 ANQGSEA.

This clone was counted only a few times. The rearrangement links TRBV27 to TRBJ2-6; D uncertain. The CDR3 covers 16 residues. CDR1 and CDR2 from the germline V gene are MNHEY and SMNVEV (reference sequence). V lost 2 bases and J 1 base, leaving 9 bases between the germline ends. CDR3 sequence (DNA): TGTGCCAGCAGTTTACGAAGCTCTTCTGGGGCCAACGTCCTGACTTTC. Residues: CASSLRSSSGANVLTF.

This rearrangement joins TRBV7-3 to TRBJ1-1, with a tentative D call TRBD1 (6 bases). This CDR3 contains 13 residues. Germline V gene data show CDR1 as SGHTA and CDR2 as FQGTGA. V gave up 3 bases and J gave up 5 bases, with 10 bases separating them. CDR3 region: CASSFRGATEAFF. The CDR3 coding sequence is TGTGCCAGCAGCTTCAGGGGAGCGACTGAAGCTTTCTTT. The full variable domain, rest sourced from reference TRBV7-3 and TRBJ1-1, is GAGVSQTPSNKVTEKGKYVELRCDPISGHTALYWYRQSLGQGPEFLIYFQGTGAADDSGLPNDRFFAVRPEGSVSTLKIQRTERGDSAVYLCASSFRGATEAFFGQGTRLTVV.

This chain joins TRBV30 and TRBJ1-2; 7 bases are a match to TRBD1. The germline gives CDR1 GTSNPN, CDR2 SVGIG (reference sequence). CDR3 length equals 16 residues. J was trimmed by 4 bases and V by 3 bases; bases with no gene match: 14. For the CDR3, the DNA is TGTGCCTGGAGCCCCCCCACGGGGGACAGCCGCTATGGCTACACCTTC. Protein sequence: CAWSPPTGDSRYGYTF.

This clone was seen only once. This rearrangement joins TRBV29-1 to TRBJ2-1; D is perhaps TRBD2 (6 bases). This CDR3 has 14 amino acids. Trimming cost V 1 base and J 2 bases, with 9 bases left between them. Germline loops: CDR1 SQVTM, CDR2 ANQGSEA. The CDR3 loop reads CSVEGDFTYNEQFF. The CDR3 coding sequence is TGCAGCGTTGAAGGGGACTTCACCTACAATGAGCAGTTCTTC.

This chain links TRBV23-1 with TRBJ1-2; 10 bases align to TRBD1. TRBV23-1 falls under the ORF class, with uncertain function. The CDR3 consists of 16 residues. Trimming removed 6 bases from V and 1 base from J; junction bases left unmatched: 8. The CDR3 is CASSRRTGGVNYGYTF. CDR3 coding DNA: TGCGCCAGCAGCCGACGGACAGGGGGTGTTAACTATGGCTACACCTTC.

The chain employs TRBV19 and TRBJ2-1; possible D gene TRBD1, 6 bases. Germline assignment: CDR1 LNHDA and CDR2 SQIVND (reference sequence). The CDR3 has 13 residues. The V and J ends lost 5 bases and 6 bases respectively, with 11 bases between them. The CDR3 DNA reads TGTGCCAGTAGTCCGCCCAGGGGCAATGAGCAGTTCTTC. This codes for CASSPPRGNEQFF.

The chain has TRBV6-5 and TRBJ2-5, with D perhaps TRBD1 (5 bases). This CDR3 has 14 amino acids. V shed 2 bases and J shed 2 bases, with 9 bases lying between them. Germline values: CDR1 MNHEY, CDR2 SVGAGI. CDR3 nucleotides: TGTGCCAGCAGTTACGTCCAGGGTCAAGAGACCCAGTACTTC. Encoded protein: CASSYVQGQETQYF.

CDR3 sequence (DNA): TGTGCCAGCAGCGTAGTAGTACAGGGGACTGAAGCTTTCTTT. This translates into CASSVVVQGTEAFF. The chain joins TRBV9 to TRBJ1-1; 7 bases line up with TRBD1. The CDR3 loop spans 14 amino acids. Germline V CDR1 and CDR2: SGDLS, YYNGEE. V lost 0 bases and J lost 5; bases outside the gene matches: 4.

The chain joins TRBV12-2 to TRBJ1-2. TRBV12-2 is an annotated pseudogene. The CDR3 runs to 9 residues. In nucleotides, the CDR3 is TGTGCAAGTCGCCCACTCCCGAGTTTC. Protein: CASRPLPSF.

J is TRBJ2-7 and V is TRBV5-1; 8 bases align to TRBD1. Germline V CDR1 and CDR2: SGHRS, YFSETQ. The trim removed 4 bases at V and 3 bases at J, leaving 6 bases unmatched. The CDR3 sequence is 14 residues long. In DNA, the CDR3 is TGCGCCAGCAGCGCCGACAGGGGAGTCTACGAGCAGTACTTC. It specifies CASSADRGVYEQYF.

This rearrangement joins TRBV5-4 to TRBJ1-2, with 7 bases fitting TRBD1. V lost 4 bases to trimming and J lost 8 bases; unmatched junction nucleotides: 5. This CDR3 spans 12 amino acids. Germline CDR1 and CDR2: SGHNT and YYREEE (reference sequence). CDR3 sequence reads: CASSPGGGGYTF. CDR3 bases: TGTGCCAGCAGCCCAGGGGGAGGCGGCTACACCTTC. The variable domain in full, with the rest retrieved from reference TRBV5-4 and TRBJ1-2, is ETGVTQSPTHLIKTRGQQVTLRCSSQSGHNTVSWYQQALGQGPQFIFQYYREEENGRGNFPPRFSGLQFPNYSSELNVNALELDDSALYLCASSPGGGGYTFGSGTRLTVV.

The V gene is TRBV6-1, the J gene TRBJ2-4, with 7 bases that match TRBD1. Losses at the gene ends were 2 bases for V and 4 bases for J; bases not matched to a gene: 11. The CDR3 runs 17 residues. The germline CDR1 and CDR2 sequences are MNHNS and SASEGT. CDR3 loop: CASSESNRGFLKNIQYF. CDR3 in DNA: TGTGCCAGCAGTGAATCAAACAGGGGTTTTTTAAAAAACATTCAGTACTTC.

The sample holds one count of this clone. V is TRBV6-2 or TRBV6-3 and J is TRBJ1-2; possibly TRBD1 for D (6 bases). V lost 5 bases and J lost 0, with 19 bases in between. CDR3 length: 17 amino acids. Germline V gene sequence: CDR1 MNHEY, CDR2 SVGEGT. This chain's CDR3 is CASSHPPDRPANYGYTF. In DNA form, the CDR3 reads TGTGCCAGCAGTCACCCCCCCGACAGGCCAGCTAACTATGGCTACACCTTC.

V is TRBV9 and J is TRBJ2-2, with no clear D. The CDR3 spans 15 residues. Looked up from germline, CDR1 is SGDLS and CDR2 is YYNGEE. Trimming removed 3 bases from V and 2 bases from J, with 11 bases in between. In DNA, the CDR3 is TGTGCCAGCAGCGGACGGCAGGTCAACACCGGGGAGCTGTTTTTT. As protein: CASSGRQVNTGELFF.

The genes are TRBV5-1 and TRBJ1-6; D possibly corresponds to TRBD1 (5 bases). Germline V gene lookup returns CDR1 SGHRS and CDR2 YFSETQ. CDR3 size: 18 residues. V lost 2 bases, J lost 0 bases, and 15 bases lay in between. The CDR3 nucleotides are TGCGCCAGCAGCTTTGGAGACAGTATGAGCTCCTATAATTCACCCCTCCACTTT. Translation: CASSFGDSMSSYNSPLHF.

The gene calls are TRBV28 and TRBJ2-3; unclear D gene. In germline, CDR1 is MDHEN, CDR2 SYDVKM. Trimming took 5 bases from V and 6 from J, leaving 12 bases between them. This CDR3 spans 13 amino acids. The CDR3 DNA follows: TGTGCCAGCAGTACCCGAACAATGGATACGCAGTATTTT. It translates to CASSTRTMDTQYF.

This rearrangement joins TRBV15 to TRBJ2-5; 7 positions match TRBD2. This CDR3 region has 15 residues. V shed 4 bases and J 5 bases; nucleotides not matched to a gene: 10. Looked up from germline, CDR1 is LNHNV and CDR2 is YYDKDF (reference sequence). In nucleotides, the CDR3 is TGTGCCACCAGCAAGGCTATGGGAGGGGTGGAGACCCAGTACTTC. This encodes CATSKAMGGVETQYF.

The chain links TRBV24-1 to TRBJ1-3; D might be TRBD1 (5 bases). The CDR3 runs 20 residues. Trimming removed 1 base at V and 2 bases at J, with 23 bases between. Germline CDR1 reads KGHDR; CDR2 reads SFDVKD. The CDR3 sequence is CATSDFSPKDGALTGNTIYF. CDR3 DNA sequence: TGTGCCACCAGTGATTTTAGCCCCAAAGATGGGGCCCTCACTGGAAACACCATATATTTT.

This chain uses TRBV6-5 with TRBJ1-2; 11 nucleotides agree with TRBD1. This CDR3 spans 16 amino acids. The V and J ends lost 2 bases and 7 bases, in that order; junction bases with no gene match: 9. CDR1 and CDR2 from the germline V gene are MNHEY and SVGAGI. The CDR3 region is CASSYKGSGQGGGYTF. CDR3 nucleotides: TGTGCCAGCAGTTACAAAGGATCGGGACAGGGGGGTGGCTACACCTTC.

The rearrangement joins TRBV6-5 to TRBJ1-3; 9 nucleotides line up with TRBD1. Germline V gene lookup returns CDR1 MNHEY and CDR2 SVGAGI. The CDR3 is made up of 13 amino acids. Unmatched junction bases numbered 4, after V lost 7 bases and J lost 6 bases. In DNA, the CDR3 is TGTGCCAGCACCGGGGACAGGGTAAACACCATATATTTT. Protein: CASTGDRVNTIYF.

The chain carries TRBV7-9 and TRBJ1-4; 7 bases match TRBD1. Per germline, CDR1 SEHNR and CDR2 FQNEAQ (reference sequence). This CDR3 comprises 15 residues. Unmatched junction bases numbered 7, after V lost 5 bases and J lost 4 bases. The CDR3 DNA follows: TGTGCCAGCAGCCCGAACAGGGGCCTTAATGAAAAACTGTTTTTT. Protein sequence: CASSPNRGLNEKLFF. Together with reference TRBV7-9 and TRBJ1-4, the CDR3 gives the full variable domain: DTGVSQNPRHKITKRGQNVTFRCDPISEHNRLYWYRQTLGQGPEFLTYFQNEAQLEKSRLLSDRFSAERPKGSFSTLEIQRTEQGDSAMYLCASSPNRGLNEKLFFGSGTQLSVL.

The chain employs TRBV19 and TRBJ2-4; D is unclear. V shed 3 bases and J shed 1 base, with 10 bases lying between them. Germline V gene data show CDR1 as LNHDA and CDR2 as SQIVND (reference sequence). This CDR3 spans 15 amino acids. CDR3 loop: CASSIQVAAKNIQYF. CDR3 nucleotides: TGTGCCAGTAGTATTCAGGTTGCGGCCAAAAACATTCAGTACTTC.

The chain is built from TRBV6-1 and TRBJ2-7; no clear D. Germline-derived CDR1 and CDR2 are MNHNS and SASEGT. This CDR3 comprises 14 residues. Trimming removed 2 bases at V and 2 bases at J, with 10 bases between. The CDR3 coding sequence is TGTGCCAGCAGTGAAACATCGCCCACCTACGAGCAGTACTTC. Translation: CASSETSPTYEQYF.

The genes are TRBV19 and TRBJ1-5; 8 bases align to TRBD1. Germline V gene lookup returns CDR1 LNHDA and CDR2 SQIVND (reference sequence). V was pared by 9 bases and J by 0 bases, with 13 bases of the junction left unmatched. The CDR3 is 17 amino acids. CDR3 loop: CARTGTGFNFSNQPQHF. The CDR3 nucleotides are TGTGCCAGGACCGGGACAGGTTTTAACTTTAGCAATCAGCCCCAGCATTTT. Together with reference TRBV19 and TRBJ1-5, the CDR3 gives the full variable domain: DGGITQSPKYLFRKEGQNVTLSCEQNLNHDAMYWYRQDPGQGLRLIYYSQIVNDFQKGDIAEGYSVSREKKESFPLTVTSAQKNPTAFYLCARTGTGFNFSNQPQHFGDGTRLSIL.

The V and J genes are TRBV2 and TRBJ2-3, with a weak D call TRBD2 (6 bases). This CDR3 is 15 amino acids long. The V end was cut by 1 base, the J end by 5 bases, with 13 bases between. The germline gives CDR1 SNHLY, CDR2 FYNNEI. The CDR3 bases are TGTGCCAGCAGTGAAGGAGGGCAGGGAGGAGATACGCAGTATTTT. This codes for CASSEGGQGGDTQYF.